What follows are 28 T cell receptor beta chains derived from one specimen sequenced in a study of regulatory T cells in long-lasting Graves disease. Sequencing libraries for TCR beta were prepared with iRepertoire HTBI primers and Arm-PCR of CDR3 regions. TCRdb itself ran the multiplex PCR reads through MiXCR, one entry per CDR3 protein. The profile shows 350,000 to 550,000 distinct CDR3 sequences, 15% of them singletons. Time point in this sample: newly diagnosed GD, antithyroid drugs for less than 3 months. RNA isolated from PBMCs was used to make the TCR library. This sample was also put to use in a study of T cells in Graves' hyperthyroidism and ophthalmopathy.

The source material was peripheral blood mononuclear cells (PBMCs), sampled at new diagnosis, from a patient treated with antithyroid drugs. The receptor source for this set is a woman in her 30s with Graves disease.

This clonotype was recorded many times. The CDR3 DNA reads as TGTGCCAGCAGCCAAGGCACTAGCGGGAGGACCTACGAGCAGTACTTC. Its translation: CASSQGTSGRTYEQYF. The chain recombines TRBV14 with TRBJ2-7, with 12 bases matching TRBD2. Per germline, CDR1 SGHDN and CDR2 FVKESK. The CDR3 is made up of 16 amino acids. The V gene end was trimmed by 1 base and the J gene end by 2 bases; junction bases not matched to a gene: 3.

In this sample, this clonotype turned up many times. The rearrangement joins TRBV28 to TRBJ1-3, with a weak D call TRBD1 (5 bases). This CDR3 comprises 17 residues. Germline V CDR1 and CDR2: MDHEN, SYDVKM. The V gene lost 5 bases and the J gene lost 0 bases, with 17 bases spanning the gap. CDR3 in DNA: TGTGCCAGCAGTGGGGGGATACGGGGACTCTCTGGAAACACCATATATTTT. The encoded protein is CASSGGIRGLSGNTIYF. The full variable domain, with the rest looked up from reference TRBV28 and TRBJ1-3, is DVKVTQSSRYLVKRTGEKVFLECVQDMDHENMFWYRQDPGLGLRLIYFSYDVKMKEKGDIPEGYSVSREKKERFSLILESASTNQTSMYLCASSGGIRGLSGNTIYFGEGSWLTVV.

Comment on this clonotype: The junction departs from the called germline gene at one end, perhaps through a read error. The chain is built from TRBV5-1 and TRBJ2-7, with D hard to call. This CDR3 has 15 amino acids. Germline CDR1 and CDR2: SGHRS and YFSETQ. In DNA, the CDR3 is TGTGCCAGCAGCTTACTATTTGGCAGAGCCTACGAGCAGTACTTC. Amino acid sequence: CASSLLFGRAYEQYF.

This clonotype was detected ten times or more. This sequence joins TRBV7-3 and TRBJ2-3; 10 bases align to TRBD2. Germline-derived CDR1 and CDR2 are SGHTA and FQGTGA. Losses at the gene ends were 3 bases for V and 4 bases for J; bases not matched to a gene: 4. This CDR3 contains 15 residues. The DNA of the CDR3 is TGTGCCAGCAGCTTGATGAGCGGGAGGGCAGATACGCAGTATTTT. Its translation: CASSLMSGRADTQYF.

This clonotype has a handful of counts. A read error may be the cause here, since a much bigger clone is one base away. The chain carries TRBV18 and TRBJ1-1; D uncertain. Trimming stripped 3 bases from V and 6 bases from J, with 14 bases between. Germline lookup yields CDR1 KGHSH and CDR2 LQKENI. The CDR3 is made up of 14 amino acids. The CDR3 spells CASSPPAPEPEAFF. DNA of the CDR3: TGTGCCAGCTCACCGCCCGCACCCGAGCCTGAAGCTTTCTTT.

This chain links TRBV11-2 with TRBJ2-5; perhaps D is TRBD1 or TRBD2 (6 bases each). The germline gives CDR1 SGHAT, CDR2 FQNNGV. The CDR3 is made up of 16 amino acids. V gave up 0 bases and J gave up 4 bases, with 15 bases separating them. CDR3 DNA: TGTGCCAGCAGCTTAGATCCGGGGGCGAAGGGAGAGACCCAGTACTTC. Amino acid sequence: CASSLDPGAKGETQYF.

Ten or more counts support this clonotype. The V and J genes are TRBV11-2 and TRBJ1-5; 9 bases agree with TRBD1. V trimming: 5 bases; J trimming: 6 bases; junction bases outside the gene matches: 8. The CDR3 extends over 15 amino acids. Germline V CDR1 and CDR2: SGHAT, FQNNGV. Here the CDR3 reads CASSAGQGLGQPQHF. DNA of the CDR3: TGTGCCAGCAGCGCAGGACAGGGGCTGGGTCAGCCCCAGCATTTT.

The table lists this clonotype with many counts. The chain uses TRBV6-1 and TRBJ1-5, with D hard to call. Germline CDR1 is MNHNS and CDR2 is SASEGT. The CDR3 has 16 amino acids. V lost 7 bases to trimming and J lost 6 bases, with 22 bases between them. DNA for the CDR3: TGTGCCAGCAAGCCCAAGGGTTCCTCGGAGGGTCAGCCCCAGCATTTT. Translating it yields CASKPKGSSEGQPQHF.

This chain uses TRBV29-1 with TRBJ2-1; 7 bases match TRBD2. Germline CDR1 reads SQVTM; CDR2 reads ANQGSEA. The CDR3 extends over 14 amino acids. The V segment lost 6 bases and the J segment 3 bases; nucleotides outside the gene matches: 8. CDR3: CSVAMGGGYNEQFF. The CDR3 DNA reads as TGCAGCGTAGCGATGGGGGGGGGCTACAATGAGCAGTTCTTC.

Many counts were recorded for this clonotype. V gene TRBV7-8 combines with J gene TRBJ2-3, with D possibly TRBD1 on 6 matching bases. V was shortened by 5 bases and J by 0 bases, with 15 bases between the two germline ends. Per germline, CDR1 SGHVS and CDR2 FQNEAQ. The CDR3 spans 16 residues. CDR3 DNA: TGTGCCAGCAGCCCAACAGGGATTACTAGCACAGATACGCAGTATTTT. Translating it yields CASSPTGITSTDTQYF.

V and J are TRBV24-1 and TRBJ1-1; D is unclear. Germline CDR1 and CDR2: KGHDR and SFDVKD. This CDR3 has 13 amino acids. Trimming cost V 5 bases and J 1 base, with 7 bases left between them. CDR3: CATSAGGNTEAFF. The CDR3, as DNA: TGTGCCACCAGTGCCGGTGGGAACACTGAAGCTTTCTTT.

In this sample, this clonotype turned up many times. Here the CDR3 reads CARPTPPGVGRAHEQYF. The CDR3 bases are TGTGCAAGACCAACCCCTCCAGGTGTCGGGAGGGCCCACGAGCAGTACTTC. The chain uses TRBV11-3 and TRBJ2-7, with 8 bases aligning to TRBD2. There are 17 residues in the CDR3. Germline V gene sequence: CDR1 SGHNT, CDR2 YENEEA.

About this clonotype: A read error may explain this, as a much larger clone is one base away. J is TRBJ2-3 and V is TRBV3-1; 8 nucleotides line up with TRBD1. Losses at the gene ends were 4 bases for V and 2 bases for J; bases not matched to a gene: 5. The CDR3 is made up of 15 amino acids. Germline-derived CDR1 and CDR2 are LGHDT and YNNKEL (reference sequence). The CDR3 protein is CASSPPGGLTDTQYF. CDR3 nucleotides: TGTGCCAGCAGCCCACCAGGGGGCCTCACAGATACGCAGTATTTT.

About this clonotype itself: The junction differs from germline at one of its ends, possibly a read error. V is TRBV5-1 and J is TRBJ2-5, with TRBD1 matching 10 bases. The CDR3 is made up of 16 amino acids. The V gene's germline CDR1 is SGHRS and CDR2 YFSETQ. The CDR3 sequence is CASSPGQGRHQETQYF. CDR3 nucleotide sequence: TGTGCCAGCAGCCCGGGACAGGGGAGGCATCAAGAGACCCAGTACTTC.

This chain uses TRBV5-6 with TRBJ2-1; D uncertain. The J call is doubtful: the DNA matches TRBJ2-7 better. The CDR3 covers 13 residues. CDR1 and CDR2 from the germline V gene are SGHDT and YYEEEE. The CDR3 coding sequence is TGTGCCAGCAGCAACCAACCCGGAAACGAGCAGTACTTC. Its protein is CASSNQPGNEQYF.

V and J are TRBV24-1 and TRBJ1-5; D perhaps matches TRBD1 (6 bases). This CDR3 has 15 residues. Deletions cut 6 bases from V and 2 bases from J, with 13 bases between. Germline assignment: CDR1 KGHDR and CDR2 SFDVKD. The CDR3 loop reads CATSPTEGGNQPQHF. In nucleotides, the CDR3 is TGTGCCACCAGTCCCACGGAGGGGGGCAATCAGCCCCAGCATTTT.

This clonotype was counted ten times or more. The V gene is TRBV28, the J gene TRBJ1-6; 7 bases are a match to TRBD1. Germline CDR1 is MDHEN and CDR2 is SYDVKM. J gave up 7 bases and V 5 bases, and 8 bases lay outside the gene matches. CDR3 length: 15 amino acids. The DNA for the CDR3 is TGTGCCAGCAGTCCACAGGGGTTAGGGAATTCACCCCTCCACTTT. Translating it yields CASSPQGLGNSPLHF.

J is TRBJ1-1 and V is TRBV19; D call uncertain. Germline V gene lookup returns CDR1 LNHDA and CDR2 SQIVND (reference sequence). This CDR3 is 11 amino acids long. V shed 5 bases and J shed 4 bases, with 5 bases lying between them. The CDR3 DNA sequence: TGTGCCAGTAGTGTTGGCACTGAAGCTTTCTTT. Protein product: CASSVGTEAFF.

In this sample, this clonotype turned up many times. The genes are TRBV7-8 and TRBJ2-7, with D uncertain. Trimming removed 3 bases from V and 2 bases from J, with 11 bases in between. CDR3 length: 14 residues. Germline CDR1 is SGHVS and CDR2 is FQNEAQ. CDR3 amino acids: CASSFLQAPYEQYF. DNA of the CDR3: TGTGCCAGCAGCTTCTTGCAGGCCCCCTACGAGCAGTACTTC.

V and J are TRBV5-1 and TRBJ2-2; 7 nucleotides agree with TRBD1. V lost 0 bases, J lost 6 bases, and 5 bases stayed unmatched. Germline lookup yields CDR1 SGHRS and CDR2 YFSETQ. The length of the CDR3 is 15 residues. The CDR3 sequence is CASSLDRGNAGELFF. CDR3 sequence (DNA): TGCGCCAGCAGCTTGGACAGGGGAAACGCCGGGGAGCTGTTTTTT. The complete variable domain, with remaining parts taken from reference TRBV5-1 and TRBJ2-2, reads KAGVTQTPRYLIKTRGQQVTLSCSPISGHRSVSWYQQTPGQGLQFLFEYFSETQRNKGNFPGRFSGRQFSNSRSEMNVSTLELGDSALYLCASSLDRGNAGELFFGEGSRLTVL.

This clonotype was seen repeatedly, ten times or more. This sequence joins TRBV19 and TRBJ1-1; D gene uncertain. The CDR3 is 14 amino acids. Germline V lookup: CDR1 LNHDA, CDR2 SQIVND (reference sequence). V lost 2 bases and J 5 bases, leaving 12 bases between the germline ends. The CDR3 reads CASSISVGGTEAFF. The CDR3 nucleotides are TGTGCCAGTAGTATATCCGTCGGCGGGACTGAAGCTTTCTTT.

This chain links TRBV29-1 with TRBJ1-2, with TRBD1 matching 7 bases. CDR3 length equals 12 residues. The germline V gene encodes CDR1 SQVTM and CDR2 ANQGSEA. The V and J ends lost 6 bases and 7 bases, in that order; junction bases with no gene match: 8. In nucleotides, the CDR3 is TGCAGCGTCAACAGGGGACTACCTGGCTACACCTTC. Translation: CSVNRGLPGYTF.

This clonotype was recorded a few times. The J gene is TRBJ2-1, the V gene TRBV24-1; 8 bases agree with TRBD2. Germline CDR1 and CDR2: KGHDR and SFDVKD. CDR3 size: 15 residues. The J segment lost 1 base and the V segment lost 5 bases, leaving 3 bases of the junction unmatched. Here the CDR3 DNA reads TGTGCCACCAGTGGGGCGGGAGGATCCTACAATGAGCAGTTCTTC. This gives the protein CATSGAGGSYNEQFF.

There are many counts of this clonotype. This chain uses TRBV11-3 with TRBJ2-3; 10 bases agree with TRBD2. The ends lost 5 bases at V and 4 bases at J; junction bases unmatched: 9. Germline assignment: CDR1 SGHNT and CDR2 YENEEA. The CDR3 loop spans 16 amino acids. The CDR3 region is CASSQLAGLGPDTQYF. CDR3 DNA: TGTGCCAGCAGCCAACTAGCGGGATTGGGCCCAGATACGCAGTATTTT.

The table lists this clonotype with many counts. The chain links TRBV5-1 to TRBJ2-5; either TRBD1 or TRBD2 may supply D (5 bases each). V was pared by 3 bases and J by 2 bases, with 11 bases between. The CDR3 runs to 14 residues. Germline loops: CDR1 SGHRS, CDR2 YFSETQ. The CDR3 loop reads CASSSPGGQETQYF. CDR3 nucleotides: TGCGCCAGCAGCTCCCCTGGGGGACAAGAGACCCAGTACTTC.

This clonotype was seen repeatedly, ten times or more. This chain connects TRBV5-6 to TRBJ1-2, with 8 positions matching TRBD1. V was pared by 3 bases and J by 3 bases, with 4 bases of the junction left unmatched. Germline V gives CDR1 SGHDT, CDR2 YYEEEE. This CDR3 contains 14 residues. The CDR3 spells CASSSTGDHYGYTF. The CDR3 DNA follows: TGTGCCAGCAGCTCGACAGGGGACCACTATGGCTACACCTTC.

CDR3 bases: TGTGCCAGCAGCTTAACGACAGGGCCGAATTCACCCCTCCACTTT. It encodes CASSLTTGPNSPLHF. The V call is TRBV7-3, the J call TRBJ1-6; TRBD1 aligns across 7 bases. The CDR3 consists of 15 residues. The germline V gene has CDR1 SGHTA and CDR2 FQGTGA. The J segment lost 7 bases and the V segment lost 0 bases, leaving 3 bases of the junction unmatched.

The chain recombines TRBV6-2 or TRBV6-3 with TRBJ2-1; unclear D gene. V dropped 0 bases and J dropped 0 bases, with 9 bases sitting between them. CDR1 MNHEY and CDR2 SVGEGT come from the germline V gene. The CDR3 runs 16 residues. The CDR3 sequence is CASSYSRINSYNEQFF. The DNA of the CDR3 is TGTGCCAGCAGTTACTCGAGGATAAACTCCTACAATGAGCAGTTCTTC.